These T cell receptor beta chains were read from a single sample in a study of OX40 agonist ivuxolimab in advanced cancers. Only in-frame clones appear in the TCRdb table, and some are missing; sequencing was by immunoSEQ multiplex PCR. The sample yields about 23,000 clones, around 89% seen once. This material consisted of CD4+ or CD8+ T cells sorted from blood, taken in a trial of the OX40 agonist ivuxolimab. The source of these receptors is an adult with an advanced solid tumor such as melanoma, head and neck, liver or kidney cancer. Both conserved end residues are part of each CDR3. D genes are given only for firm matches. Some rows mark clone size as missing; the rest say once, few, many or name a class of expanded clone.

CDR3 DNA	CDR3 protein	clone size	J gene	V gene	D gene	CDR3 length
TGTGCCAGCAGCTTATCCAGATATGGCTACACCTTC	CASSLSRYGYTF	once	TRBJ1-2	TRBV7-2	NA	12
TGTGCCAGCCAGTCGGACGGAAGGAACACTGAAGCTTTCTTT	CASQSDGRNTEAFF	NA	TRBJ1-1	TRBV2	NA	14
TGTGCCAGCAGAAAGGCGGGGGCAACCTACAATGAGCAGTTCTTC	CASRKAGATYNEQFF	NA	TRBJ2-1	TRBV7-9	NA	15
TGTGCCAGCACCAACCGACAAAGGAGCAATCAGCCCCAGCATTTT	CASTNRQRSNQPQHF	NA	TRBJ1-5	TRBV2	NA	15
TGTGCCAGCAGCCCTCCGGGACAGGAAAAGCTCAACTATGGCTACACCTTC	CASSPPGQEKLNYGYTF	NA	TRBJ1-2	TRBV7-9	TRBD1	17
TGTGCCAGCAGCCTCACAGGGGACCACACAGATACGCAGTATTTT	CASSLTGDHTDTQYF	NA	TRBJ2-3	TRBV11-2	TRBD1	15
TGTGCCAGCAGAGGCTCGCGGGAGCCGCTGGAGACCCAGTACTTC	CASRGSREPLETQYF	NA	TRBJ2-5	TRBV11-3	TRBD2	15
TGTGCCAGCAGCTTAGAGGGGAGATACGGGGACTCTGGAAACACCATATATTTT	CASSLEGRYGDSGNTIYF	NA	TRBJ1-3	TRBV7-9	NA	18
TGTGCCACCAGCATTGACCGGGACCACAATGAGCAGTTCTTC	CATSIDRDHNEQFF	few	TRBJ2-1	TRBV15	NA	14
TGTGCCAGCAGCCCCGACAGGGGTTGGACTGAAGCTTTCTTT	CASSPDRGWTEAFF	once	TRBJ1-1	TRBV7-6	TRBD1	14
TGTGCCATCAGTGAAACAGGGGGCCTGCGTGAAAAACTGTTTTTT	CAISETGGLREKLFF	NA	TRBJ1-4	TRBV10-3	TRBD1	15
TGTGCCAGCAGTTACGAAACAGGGAGAAACTATGGCTACACCTTC	CASSYETGRNYGYTF	NA	TRBJ1-2	TRBV6-5	NA	15